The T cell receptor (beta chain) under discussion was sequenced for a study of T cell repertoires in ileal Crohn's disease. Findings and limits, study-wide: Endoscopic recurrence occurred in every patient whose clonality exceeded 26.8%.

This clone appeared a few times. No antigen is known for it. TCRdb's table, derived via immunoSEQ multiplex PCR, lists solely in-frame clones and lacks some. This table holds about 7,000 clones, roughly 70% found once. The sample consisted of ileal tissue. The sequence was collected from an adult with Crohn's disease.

The CDR3: CATSRGSGISSLSGANVLTF. Written as DNA, the CDR3 is TGTGCCACCAGCAGAGGTTCGGGGATTTCTTCCCTCTCTGGGGCCAACGTCCTGACTTTC. The V call is TRBV15, the J call TRBJ2-6, with D possibly TRBD2 on 5 matching bases. This CDR3 has 20 amino acids. Germline CDR1 reads LNHNV; CDR2 reads YYDKDF (reference sequence). V was pared by 1 base and J by 0 bases, with 19 bases between.